This T cell receptor (beta chain) originates from a study of T cell repertoires in cytomegalovirus infection. The overall study: The public TCR beta signatures pointed to both CMV infection and matching HLA type.

TCRdb ran MiXCR on the reads and lists one entry per CDR3 protein. The data show 450,000 to 600,000 distinct CDR3 sequences, with approximately 10% seen just once and around 9.6% held by the top ten. The CDR3 runs 16 residues. CDR1 is DFQATT and CDR2 is SNEGSKA in the germline V gene (reference sequence). Deletions cut 1 base from V and 7 bases from J, with 22 bases between. This clonotype was observed a handful of times. V usage is TRBV20-1 and J usage is TRBJ1-1, with a tentative D call TRBD1 (6 bases). The sequencing sample was made of PBMCs. The receptor comes from a human donor in good health (CMV status not recorded). Some clones in this sample may be carry-over from other donors' samples. The CDR3 DNA reads TGCAGTGCTAGAGGCCCCGGGGGCGGGGACGGAATTGAAGCTTTCTTT. It codes for CSARGPGGGDGIEAFF.